This record concerns one T cell receptor beta chain sequence. Germline CDR1 and CDR2: GTSNPN and SVGIG (reference sequence). This CDR3 comprises 13 residues. V lost 4 bases and J lost 3; bases outside the gene matches: 4. These data come from a study of blood T cell repertoires in COVID-19. Overall study context: Material from acute and convalescent COVID-19 was sourced from the United States, Italy and Spain.

TCRdb's table, derived via immunoSEQ multiplex PCR, lists solely in-frame clones and lacks some. The sample holds 20,000 to 30,000 clones, 90% seen once. This chain connects TRBV30 to TRBJ2-7, with 9 bases that match TRBD1. The sequence was collected from an older woman with active COVID-19. What was sequenced was peripheral blood. This CDR3 reads CAWMGTGNYEQYF. The CDR3 bases are TGTGCCTGGATGGGGACAGGGAACTACGAGCAGTACTTC.